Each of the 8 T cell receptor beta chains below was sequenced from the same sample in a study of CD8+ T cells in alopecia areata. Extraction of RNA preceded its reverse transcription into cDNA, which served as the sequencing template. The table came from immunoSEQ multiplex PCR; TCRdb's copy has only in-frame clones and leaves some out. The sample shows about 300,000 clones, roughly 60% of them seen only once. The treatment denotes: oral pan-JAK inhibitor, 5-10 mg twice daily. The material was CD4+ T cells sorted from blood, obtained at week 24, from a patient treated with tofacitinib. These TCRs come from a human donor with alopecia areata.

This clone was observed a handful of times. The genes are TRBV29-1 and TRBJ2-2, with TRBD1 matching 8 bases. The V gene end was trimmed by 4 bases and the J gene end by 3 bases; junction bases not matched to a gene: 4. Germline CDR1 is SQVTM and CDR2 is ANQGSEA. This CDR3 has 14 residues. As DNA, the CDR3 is TGCAGCGTTGGGGGACAGGTGGACACCGGGGAGCTGTTTTTT. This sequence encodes CSVGGQVDTGELFF.

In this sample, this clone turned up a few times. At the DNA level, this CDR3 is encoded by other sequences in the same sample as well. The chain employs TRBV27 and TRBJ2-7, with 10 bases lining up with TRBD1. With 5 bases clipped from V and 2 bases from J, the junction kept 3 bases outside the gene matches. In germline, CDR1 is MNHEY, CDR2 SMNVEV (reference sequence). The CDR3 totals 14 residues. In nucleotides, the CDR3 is TGTGCCAGCAGTACTGGGACAGGGGCCTACGAGCAGTACTTC. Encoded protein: CASSTGTGAYEQYF.

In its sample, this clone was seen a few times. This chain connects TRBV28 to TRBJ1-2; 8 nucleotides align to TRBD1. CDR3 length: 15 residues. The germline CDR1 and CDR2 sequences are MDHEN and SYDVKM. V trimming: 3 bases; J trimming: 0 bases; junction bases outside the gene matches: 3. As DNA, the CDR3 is TGTGCCAGCAGTTTGAGACAGGGGACTAACTATGGCTACACCTTC. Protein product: CASSLRQGTNYGYTF.

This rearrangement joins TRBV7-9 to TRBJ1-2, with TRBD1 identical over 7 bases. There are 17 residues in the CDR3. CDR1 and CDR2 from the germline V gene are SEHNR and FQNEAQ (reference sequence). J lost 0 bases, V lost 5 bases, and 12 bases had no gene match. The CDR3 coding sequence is TGTGCCAGCAGCCCCAATTCTCCGGGACAGTCTAACTATGGCTACACCTTC. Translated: CASSPNSPGQSNYGYTF. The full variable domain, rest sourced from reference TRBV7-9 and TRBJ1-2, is DTGVSQNPRHKITKRGQNVTFRCDPISEHNRLYWYRQTLGQGPEFLTYFQNEAQLEKSRLLSDRFSAERPKGSFSTLEIQRTEQGDSAMYLCASSPNSPGQSNYGYTFGSGTRLTVV.

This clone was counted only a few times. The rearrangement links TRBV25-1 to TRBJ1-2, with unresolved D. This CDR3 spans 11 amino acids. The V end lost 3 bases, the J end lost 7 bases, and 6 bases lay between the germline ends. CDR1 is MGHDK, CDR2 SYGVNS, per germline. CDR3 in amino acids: CASSEGPGYTF. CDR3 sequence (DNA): TGTGCCAGCAGTGAGGGCCCTGGCTACACCTTC.

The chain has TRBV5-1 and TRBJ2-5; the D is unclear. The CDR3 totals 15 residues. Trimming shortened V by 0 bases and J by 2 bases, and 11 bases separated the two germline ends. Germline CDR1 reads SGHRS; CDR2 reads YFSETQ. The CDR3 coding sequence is TGCGCCAGCAGCTTGGAGGGCGGCACGCAAGAGACCCAGTACTTC. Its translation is CASSLEGGTQETQYF.

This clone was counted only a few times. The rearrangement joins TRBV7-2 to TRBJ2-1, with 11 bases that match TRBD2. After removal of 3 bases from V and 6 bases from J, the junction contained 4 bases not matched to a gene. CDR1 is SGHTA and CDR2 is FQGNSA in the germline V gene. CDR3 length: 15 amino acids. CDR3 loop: CASSFLAGGRNEQFF. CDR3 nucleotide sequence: TGTGCCAGCAGCTTCTTAGCGGGGGGGCGCAATGAGCAGTTCTTC. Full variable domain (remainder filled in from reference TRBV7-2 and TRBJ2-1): GAGVSQSPSNKVTEKGKDVELRCDPISGHTALYWYRQSLGQGLEFLIYFQGNSAPDKSGLPSDRFSAERTGGSVSTLTIQRTQQEDSAVYLCASSFLAGGRNEQFFGPGTRLTVL.

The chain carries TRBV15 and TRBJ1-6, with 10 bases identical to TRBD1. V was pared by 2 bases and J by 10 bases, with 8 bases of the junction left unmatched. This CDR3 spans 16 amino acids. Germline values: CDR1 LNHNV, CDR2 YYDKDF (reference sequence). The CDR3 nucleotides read TGTGCCACCAGCAGACGACCGGGACAGGGGCCCTCACCCCTCCACTTT. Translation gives CATSRRPGQGPSPLHF.